The rows below give T cell receptor beta chains drawn from one sample of a study of cytomegalovirus exposure and HLA in healthy donors. Here immunoSEQ multiplex PCR was the method, and the copy in TCRdb shows in-frame clones only, minus some. There are over 250,000 clones in the sample; approximately 70% occur only once, and 2% to 2.5% lies in the top ten. The specimen sequenced was PBMCs. The receptors come from a female donor in good health and CMV-seronegative. Both conserved end residues are part of each CDR3. D genes are given only for firm matches. Size values are once, few and many counts, or a class for expanded clones, and some rows have none.

>-|TRBJ2-1|TRBV5-4|-
TGTGCCAGCAGCCGCCGAGGCGGCTTACACAATGAGCAGTTCTTC
CASSRRGGLHNEQFF
>-|TRBJ2-7|TRBV7-8|-
TGTGCCAGCAGCTTAGTCTTAGAAGGACAGCCGCTCTCCTACGAGCAGTACTTC
CASSLVLEGQPLSYEQYF
>-|TRBJ2-5|TRBV6-5|-
TGTGCCAGCAAAATTACCGGGAGCTACATGCAGCCCCAGTACTTC
CASKITGSYMQPQYF
>few|TRBJ2-7|TRBV4-2|-
TGTGCCAGCAGCCAAGAGCCAGGAGTAGGGGGCGAGCAGTACTTC
CASSQEPGVGGEQYF
>-|TRBJ2-7|TRBV19|-
TGTGCCAGTAGTATAGATCAATGGGCCGGCACCTACGAGCAGTACTTC
CASSIDQWAGTYEQYF
>-|TRBJ2-7|TRBV27|TRBD2
TGTGCCAGCAGTCCCATGGGACTAGCGGGAGGCTACGAGCAGTACTTC
CASSPMGLAGGYEQYF
>-|TRBJ2-1|TRBV29-1|-
TGCAGCGCATCGGACAGCTCCTACAATGAGCAGTTCTTC
CSASDSSYNEQFF
>few|TRBJ1-2|TRBV5-5|-
TGTGCCAGCAGCCGGACTGCTGAGGTATATGGCTACACCTTC
CASSRTAEVYGYTF
>-|TRBJ2-5|TRBV11-1|-
TGTGCCAGCAGCTTACGGGGGGCGCGGGAGACCCAGTACTTC
CASSLRGARETQYF
>few|TRBJ2-1|TRBV7-7|TRBD1
TGTGCTAGCAGCACCGGGACAGCCTTCTCCTACAATGAGCAGTTCTTC
CASSTGTAFSYNEQFF
>-|TRBJ2-2|TRBV2|-
TGTGCCAGCAGTGAAGCCTTGGCAGGGGACACCGGGGAGCTGTTTTTT
CASSEALAGDTGELFF
>-|TRBJ1-5|TRBV6-1|-
TGTGCCAGCATTCACCGGGACACTTATCAGCCCCAGCATTTT
CASIHRDTYQPQHF
>-|TRBJ2-5|TRBV7-2|-
TGTGCCAGCAGCCCCAATCGCCCGGGGGAGACCCAGTACTTC
CASSPNRPGETQYF
>-|TRBJ2-2|TRBV6-5|TRBD1
TGTGCCAGCAGTTTTCCGGGACAGGGGAGTTCCGGGGAGCTGTTTTTT
CASSFPGQGSSGELFF
>-|TRBJ2-7|TRBV9|TRBD2
TGTGCCAGCAGCGGAAGCGGTAGCGGGAGTTCCTACGAGCAGTACTTC
CASSGSGSGSSYEQYF
>-|TRBJ1-2|TRBV27|TRBD1
TGTGCCAGCAGTTGGGGGACAGGCGCCGGCTACACCTTC
CASSWGTGAGYTF
>-|TRBJ1-1|TRBV6-1|-
TGTGCCAGCAGTACTAGCGCCTCGTGGGGCACTGAAGCTTTCTTT
CASSTSASWGTEAFF
>-|TRBJ2-2|TRBV27|-
TGTGCCAGCAGTCCTGTAGTAACAGGGAACACCGGGGAGCTGTTTTTT
CASSPVVTGNTGELFF
>-|TRBJ2-5|TRBV5-1|TRBD2
TGCGCCAGCAGCTTGGTTTCTAGCGGGAGGATGTACCAAGAGACCCAGTACTTC
CASSLVSSGRMYQETQYF
>-|TRBJ1-3|TRBV5-1|-
TGCGCCAGCAGCTTGGTAGGAGTAACCGAACACATATATTTT
CASSLVGVTEHIYF
>-|TRBJ2-3|TRBV7-2|-
TGTGCCAGCAGCTTAGCGGGCGGGATCACAGATACGCAGTATTTT
CASSLAGGITDTQYF
>few|TRBJ2-3|TRBV5-1|TRBD2
TGCGCCAGCAGCTTTAATCTAGCGGGAGGTACAGATACGCAGTATTTT
CASSFNLAGGTDTQYF
>-|TRBJ2-7|TRBV4-1|TRBD1
TGCGCCAGCAGCCAATCAGGGGGCGGCTACGAGCAGTACTTC
CASSQSGGGYEQYF
>few|TRBJ2-7|TRBV7-2|TRBD2
TGTGCCAGCAGCCCCATAGCGGGAGGGTACGAGCAGTACTTC
CASSPIAGGYEQYF
>-|TRBJ2-7|TRBV5-4|TRBD1
TGTGCCAGCAGCTACAGGGACAGCTCCTACGAGCAGTACTTC
CASSYRDSSYEQYF
>-|TRBJ1-4|TRBV12-5|-
TGTGCTAGTGGTTTGCCCCAATTGACAGCCCTTAATGAAAAACTGTTTTTT
CASGLPQLTALNEKLFF